The next 27 T cell receptor beta chains were all read from a single sample in a study of blood T cell repertoires in COVID-19. Assay: immunoSEQ multiplex PCR; the TCRdb copy retains only in-frame clones and omits some. This sample carries tens of thousands of clones, 70% to 90% of them seen once, and the ten largest clones take approximately 1.5%. Sequences were obtained from peripheral blood. The receptors derive from a man aged 55 to 70 with acute or convalescent COVID-19.

This chain uses TRBV19 with TRBJ2-5, with 7 bases aligning to TRBD1. CDR1 and CDR2 (germline): LNHDA, SQIVND (reference sequence). The CDR3 covers 16 residues. Trimming cost V 5 bases and J 4 bases; bases outside gene matches: 13. This CDR3 is CASSPSAGGVGETQYF. In DNA form, the CDR3 reads TGTGCCAGTAGTCCTTCGGCAGGGGGAGTAGGAGAGACCCAGTACTTC.

This chain connects TRBV5-1 to TRBJ1-2; 9 bases map to TRBD1. The CDR3 spans 14 residues. Germline V gives CDR1 SGHRS, CDR2 YFSETQ. J lost 2 bases, V lost 3 bases, and 2 bases had no gene match. CDR3 coding DNA: TGCGCCAGCAGCTCTACAGGGGGCAACTATGGCTACACCTTC. It is translated as CASSSTGGNYGYTF.

The V call is TRBV11-2, the J call TRBJ1-1; perhaps TRBD1 as D (5 bases). This CDR3 spans 15 amino acids. Germline V CDR1 and CDR2: SGHAT, FQNNGV. The V end lost 1 base, the J end lost 7 bases, and 16 bases lay between the germline ends. For the CDR3, the DNA is TGTGCCAGCAGCTTAGTATTGCGGAGGGGTGGTGAAGCTTTCTTT. This sequence encodes CASSLVLRRGGEAFF.

This chain joins TRBV6-1 and TRBJ2-3; 7 positions match TRBD1. Germline values: CDR1 MNHNS, CDR2 SASEGT. The CDR3 consists of 12 residues. Trimming cost V 6 bases and J 8 bases; bases outside gene matches: 5. Written as DNA, the CDR3 is TGTGCCAGCAGCGACAGGGTTGGTACGCAGTATTTT. It specifies CASSDRVGTQYF.

The rearrangement links TRBV27 to TRBJ1-1, with a possible D match to TRBD1 (5 bases). The CDR3 extends over 14 amino acids. V shed 5 bases and J shed 5 bases, with 15 bases lying between them. From germline, CDR1 is MNHEY and CDR2 SMNVEV (reference sequence). Here the CDR3 reads CASSPRGIGTEAFF. The DNA of the CDR3 is TGTGCCAGCAGTCCTAGGGGTATAGGGACTGAAGCTTTCTTT.

This chain uses TRBV25-1 with TRBJ2-2, with D maybe TRBD2 (5 bases). The CDR3 spans 12 residues. CDR1 and CDR2 from the germline V gene are MGHDK and SYGVNS. V dropped 7 bases and J dropped 3 bases, with 6 bases sitting between them. CDR3 in amino acids: CASTGYTGELFF. The CDR3 DNA follows: TGTGCCAGCACGGGGTACACCGGGGAGCTGTTTTTT.

CDR3 sequence: CASSLVRVPPDTQYF. The CDR3 DNA reads as TGTGCCAGCAGCTTAGTACGAGTCCCCCCAGATACGCAGTATTTT. The rearrangement joins TRBV11-2 to TRBJ2-3; D is undetermined. Germline loops: CDR1 SGHAT, CDR2 FQNNGV. With 1 base removed from V and 4 bases from J, the gap between germline ends came to 12 bases. The CDR3 length is 15 residues.

The chain combines TRBV11-2 with TRBJ2-5; 11 nucleotides align to TRBD2. Germline CDR1 reads SGHAT; CDR2 reads FQNNGV. The CDR3 is made up of 15 amino acids. CDR3: CASASGGKYQETQYF. The DNA for the CDR3 is TGTGCGTCGGCTAGCGGGGGGAAGTACCAAGAGACCCAGTACTTC.

The chain combines TRBV7-9 with TRBJ1-5, with 7 bases fitting TRBD1. V lost 4 bases and J lost 6; bases outside the gene matches: 12. Germline assignment: CDR1 SEHNR and CDR2 FQNEAQ (reference sequence). The CDR3 sequence is 16 residues long. The CDR3 loop is CASSSVQGNGFQPQHF. The CDR3 DNA reads TGTGCCAGCAGCTCAGTACAGGGGAATGGATTTCAGCCCCAGCATTTT. Complete variable domain (other parts from reference TRBV7-9 and TRBJ1-5): DTGVSQNPRHKITKRGQNVTFRCDPISEHNRLYWYRQTLGQGPEFLTYFQNEAQLEKSRLLSDRFSAERPKGSFSTLEIQRTEQGDSAMYLCASSSVQGNGFQPQHFGDGTRLSIL.

This clone was seen just once. This sequence joins TRBV7-9 and TRBJ1-4; the match to TRBD1 covers 8 bases. This CDR3 is 15 amino acids long. The J segment lost 7 bases and the V segment lost 4 bases, leaving 8 bases of the junction unmatched. Germline assignment: CDR1 SEHNR and CDR2 FQNEAQ (reference sequence). The CDR3 loop is CASSYSGGLTEKLFF. CDR3 nucleotide sequence: TGTGCCAGCAGCTATTCAGGGGGCTTGACTGAAAAACTGTTTTTT.

The rearrangement joins TRBV3-1 (or the pseudogene TRBV3-2) to TRBJ1-4; D is undetermined. The CDR3 loop spans 14 amino acids. Germline V gives CDR1 LGHDT, CDR2 YNNKEL (reference sequence). V gave up 1 base and J gave up 0 bases, with 3 bases separating them. Here the CDR3 DNA reads TGTGCCAGCAGCCAAGCAGCAACTAATGAAAAACTGTTTTTT. Residues: CASSQAATNEKLFF.

The sample holds one count of this clone. The CDR3 reads CASSWANTIYF. For the CDR3, the DNA is TGTGCCAGCAGTTGGGCAAACACCATATATTTT. This chain links TRBV2 with TRBJ1-3, with no clear D. CDR1 is SNHLY and CDR2 is FYNNEI in the germline V gene. This CDR3 region has 11 residues. The ends were cut back, 5 bases at V and 6 bases at J, with 5 bases in the middle.

The chain uses TRBV6-5 and TRBJ1-3; D not certain. The germline V and J ends were trimmed by 0 bases and 0 bases, with 9 bases remaining between them. This CDR3 contains 16 residues. CDR1 and CDR2 (germline): MNHEY, SVGAGI. The CDR3, as DNA: TGTGCCAGCAGTTACTCGAACGGTCTCTCTGGAAACACCATATATTTT. Protein product: CASSYSNGLSGNTIYF.

This clone was seen only once. This rearrangement joins TRBV5-1 to TRBJ1-2, with D unclear. Germline-derived CDR1 and CDR2 are SGHRS and YFSETQ. CDR3 length: 14 amino acids. V lost 5 bases to trimming and J lost 4 bases, with 15 bases between them. DNA for the CDR3: TGCGCCAGCAGTCCGAGGGCTGACCCCTATGGCTACACCTTC. It translates to CASSPRADPYGYTF.

V is TRBV11-2 and J is TRBJ2-3, with 13 nucleotides matching TRBD2. CDR3 size: 17 residues. V shed 5 bases, J shed 5 bases, and the junction held 10 bases outside the gene matches. Germline lookup yields CDR1 SGHAT and CDR2 FQNNGV. In nucleotides, the CDR3 is TGTGCCAGCAGCACGACTAGCGGGGGGTTCCTGGGAGATACGCAGTATTTT. The encoded protein is CASSTTSGGFLGDTQYF.

This chain joins TRBV14 and TRBJ2-3; TRBD2 agrees at 7 bases. From germline, CDR1 is SGHDN and CDR2 FVKESK. There are 16 residues in the CDR3. V gave up 2 bases and J gave up 6 bases; unmatched junction bases: 11. The CDR3 bases are TGTGCCAGCAGCCAACTGGGGGTAGGGAGGGCCGATACGCAGTATTTT. Its translation: CASSQLGVGRADTQYF.

The chain links TRBV5-1 to TRBJ1-1, with 7 bases fitting TRBD1. The ends lost 0 bases at V and 7 bases at J; junction bases unmatched: 6. The CDR3 contains 14 residues. The V gene's germline CDR1 is SGHRS and CDR2 YFSETQ. DNA of the CDR3: TGCGCCAGCAGCTTGGTTGGGACAGCGAGTGAAGCTTTCTTT. It yields the protein CASSLVGTASEAFF.

The chain joins TRBV6-5 to TRBJ2-1; possibly TRBD2 for D (6 bases). V was pared by 8 bases and J by 4 bases, with 15 bases between. The CDR3 is made up of 14 amino acids. The germline V gene has CDR1 MNHEY and CDR2 SVGAGI. The CDR3 sequence: CASLGGLEYNEQFF. CDR3 in DNA: TGTGCCAGCTTGGGGGGATTGGAGTACAATGAGCAGTTCTTC.

The V and J genes are TRBV7-9 and TRBJ1-5; D is possibly TRBD1 (5 bases). Germline V gene data show CDR1 as SEHNR and CDR2 as FQNEAQ (reference sequence). The CDR3 extends over 14 amino acids. With 3 bases removed from V and 5 bases from J, the gap between germline ends came to 11 bases. CDR3 amino acids: CASSLGGSHQPQHF. The CDR3 bases are TGTGCCAGCAGCTTGGGGGGGTCTCATCAGCCCCAGCATTTT.

This clone was counted a single time. This rearrangement joins TRBV4-1 to TRBJ1-1; TRBD1 agrees at 7 bases. V shed 1 base and J 6 bases; nucleotides not matched to a gene: 8. CDR3 size: 15 residues. Germline values: CDR1 MGHRA, CDR2 YSYEKL. CDR3 residues: CASSQGKQGLSEAFF. The CDR3 DNA is TGCGCCAGCAGCCAAGGTAAACAGGGGCTTTCTGAAGCTTTCTTT.

The V gene is TRBV24-1, the J gene TRBJ1-2; possible D gene TRBD1, 6 bases. The CDR3 is 14 amino acids. V lost 4 bases and J lost 2, with 10 bases in between. Per germline, CDR1 KGHDR and CDR2 SFDVKD. CDR3 coding DNA: TGTGCCACCAGTGACCGAACAGGGAACTATGGCTACACCTTC. Protein product: CATSDRTGNYGYTF.

The V call is TRBV10-2, the J call TRBJ1-1, with D perhaps TRBD1 (5 bases). This CDR3 contains 15 residues. Per germline, CDR1 WSHSY and CDR2 SAAADI. Trimming left V 0 bases short and J 0 bases short, with 8 bases between. The CDR3 coding sequence is TGCGCCAGCAGTGAGTCTGAAGGGGTGAACACTGAAGCTTTCTTT. Translated: CASSESEGVNTEAFF.

This clone has just one count. The chain employs TRBV30 and TRBJ1-5, with TRBD1 matching over 10 bases. This CDR3 contains 16 residues. Trimming removed 0 bases from V and 1 base from J; junction bases left unmatched: 3. The germline V gene has CDR1 GTSNPN and CDR2 SVGIG (reference sequence). The CDR3 DNA is TGTGCCTGGAGTGTCCCGGACAGGGGGAGCAATCAGCCCCAGCATTTT. It yields the protein CAWSVPDRGSNQPQHF.

The sample holds one count of this clone. The V and J genes are TRBV11-2 and TRBJ2-3; D is perhaps TRBD2 (5 bases). Between the trimmed V and J ends, which lost 5 bases and 0 bases, there was a span of 18 bases. The CDR3 sequence is 17 residues long. Looked up from germline, CDR1 is SGHAT and CDR2 is FQNNGV. CDR3 sequence: CASSPGIRSPSTDTQYF. CDR3 bases: TGTGCCAGCAGCCCCGGGATTAGGAGCCCTAGCACAGATACGCAGTATTTT.

This rearrangement joins TRBV11-2 to TRBJ1-2; 8 nucleotides align to TRBD1. This CDR3 has 15 amino acids. The germline CDR1 and CDR2 sequences are SGHAT and FQNNGV. V gave up 4 bases and J gave up 8 bases; unmatched junction bases: 12. This CDR3 reads CASSSYKDRAAGYTF. The CDR3 DNA sequence: TGTGCCAGCAGCTCCTATAAGGACAGGGCGGCGGGCTACACCTTC.

The chain couples TRBV28 to TRBJ2-2; the match to TRBD2 covers 7 bases. Germline CDR1 is MDHEN and CDR2 is SYDVKM. CDR3 size: 15 residues. The J segment lost 7 bases and the V segment lost 0 bases, leaving 5 bases of the junction unmatched. The CDR3 region has the DNA TGTGCCAGCAGTTTATGGGGGGGGTCGAGCGGGGAGCTGTTTTTT. Amino acid sequence: CASSLWGGSSGELFF. The complete variable domain, with remaining parts taken from reference TRBV28 and TRBJ2-2, reads DVKVTQSSRYLVKRTGEKVFLECVQDMDHENMFWYRQDPGLGLRLIYFSYDVKMKEKGDIPEGYSVSREKKERFSLILESASTNQTSMYLCASSLWGGSSGELFFGEGSRLTVL.

The V call is TRBV27, the J call TRBJ1-1, with 9 nucleotides matching TRBD1. The CDR3 contains 13 residues. The V and J ends lost 7 bases and 5 bases, in that order; junction bases with no gene match: 5. Germline V CDR1 and CDR2: MNHEY, SMNVEV (reference sequence). CDR3 sequence: CASIPGQGTEAFF. For the CDR3, the DNA is TGTGCCAGCATCCCCGGACAGGGGACTGAAGCTTTCTTT.